These 8 T cell receptor delta chains were all obtained from the same sample, sequenced in a study of γδ T cells in repeated Plasmodium falciparum infection. TCRdb re-processed the multiplex PCR reads via CATT. The data show some 51,000 delta-chain clones, approximately 1.8% seen once. Vgamma9/Vdelta2+ and Vdelta2-negative gammadelta T cells were flow-sorted from PBMC for bulk sequencing. The material sequenced was gamma-delta T cells from blood. These receptors originate from a pool of human donors (malaria-infected and uninfected, not separated).

This clone has just a few counts. A far bigger clonotype differs at one base, so this is likely a read error. The identical CDR3 is also encoded by other nucleotide sequences in the sample. The chain couples TRDV1 to TRDJ1, with 7 bases lining up with TRDD3. The J gene, not given by TCRdb, was assigned here from a germline match of the nucleotide sequence. With V trimmed by 1 base and J by 0 bases, 23 bases remained unmatched. This CDR3 contains 22 residues. CDR1 and CDR2 from the germline V gene are TSWWSYY and QGS. The CDR3 region is CALGEPPSAYWGPYLNTDKLIF. The CDR3 DNA sequence: TGTGCTCTTGGGGAACCGCCTTCTGCGTACTGGGGACCTTACCTGAACACCGATAAACTCATCTTT.

In its sample, this clone was seen a few times. Translating this DNA gives a protein that differs at residue 7 from the TCRdb one, which belongs to a much larger clone; a read error is likely, and the protein shown is this translation. V is TRDV1 and J is TRDJ3; 9 bases are a match to TRDD3. No J segment appears in TCRdb, so it was assigned here by matching the sequence to germline. Trimming took 0 bases from V and 0 from J; bases not matched to a gene: 24. Germline CDR1 reads TSWWSYY; CDR2 reads QGS. This CDR3 region has 26 residues. The CDR3 nucleotides are TGTGCTCTTGGGGAACTCAAACCCCCTACGTTGGAAGTCTGGGGGATTAGCTCCTGGGACACCCGACAGATGTTTTTC. It encodes CALGELKPPTLEVWGISSWDTRQMFF.

The table lists this clone with a few counts. The TCRdb record carries a much larger clone's protein, which differs from this DNA's translation at residue 8; a read error is the likely cause, and the protein listed here is the DNA translation. For the V gene the call is TRDV1; the J gene has no call; the table's D gene call, TRDD3, was not cross checked with the DNA. The V gene's germline CDR1 is TSWWSYY and CDR2 QGS. The CDR3 covers 22 residues. The CDR3: CALGDPLHFLTSMNEGIHYLIF. Written as DNA, the CDR3 is TGTGCTCTTGGGGATCCTCTCCACTTCCTAACATCTATGAATGAGGGGATACATTACCTCATCTTT.

This clone has at least ten counts. A far larger clone lies a single base away; this is likely a read error. Other nucleotide sequences from this sample produce the same CDR3. J is TRDJ1 and V is TRDV2, with TRDD3 matching 9 bases. Matching the DNA to germline supplied the J gene, which TCRdb does not give. The germline gives CDR1 GEAIGNYY, CDR2 EKD. The CDR3 totals 22 residues. V shed 1 base, J shed 2 bases, and the junction held 25 bases outside the gene matches. The DNA of the CDR3 is TGTGCCTGTGACACGGTGGGCTCAGTGAAGACTTCGCTGGGGGATTCAACCGATAAACTCATCTTT. It translates to CACDTVGSVKTSLGDSTDKLIF.

A few counts support this clone. This likely reflects a read error, since a far larger clone is one base away. This same CDR3 is encoded by further DNA sequences in the sample. The chain links TRDV3 to TRDJ1, with TRDD2 as a possible D gene (6 bases). The J gene, missing from TCRdb, was assigned here through DNA to germline matching. Germline CDR1 is TVYSNPD and CDR2 is GDNSRS (reference sequence). CDR3 length equals 13 residues. CDR3 residues: CALPLVLTDKLIF. The CDR3 bases are TGTGCTCTTCCTCTTGTTCTAACCGATAAACTCATCTTT.

This clone was counted only a few times. This likely came from a read error, as a far larger clone is one base away. The identical CDR3 is also encoded by other nucleotide sequences in the sample. The chain recombines TRDV1 with TRDJ1; 11 bases are shared with TRDD3. Germline trimming cut 1 base from V and 3 bases from J; bases unmatched to any gene: 19. From germline, CDR1 is TSWWSYY and CDR2 QGS. The length of the CDR3 is 21 residues. The CDR3 spells CALGEQSLYWGIVGPSDKLIF. In DNA, the CDR3 is TGTGCTCTTGGGGAACAGAGCCTTTACTGGGGGATAGTGGGCCCTTCCGATAAACTCATCTTT.

Ten or more counts support this clone. TCRdb assigns this DNA the protein of a much larger clone, which departs from its translation at residue 8; this likely reflects a read error, and the protein shown comes from translating the DNA. J is TRDJ1 and V is TRDV3; 10 bases fit TRDD3. As TCRdb names no J gene, one was assigned here on the basis of a DNA match to germline. This CDR3 contains 20 residues. Trimming at V came to 2 bases and at J to 1 base, leaving 22 bases not matched to a gene. Per germline, CDR1 TVYSNPD and CDR2 GDNSRS (reference sequence). The CDR3 DNA follows: TGTGCCTTTCAGCGCCCGCTACCGGGGGATACGCATGAGGGCACCGATAAACTCATCTTT. Amino acids: CAFQRPLPGDTHEGTDKLIF.

This clone was detected many times. The chain joins TRDV1 to TRDJ1; tentatively, D is TRDD3 (7 bases). No J gene is reported in TCRdb; it was inferred here by comparing the DNA with germline. The CDR3 spans 20 residues. Looked up from germline, CDR1 is TSWWSYY and CDR2 is QGS. Trimming stripped 1 base from V and 0 bases from J, with 24 bases between. CDR3 in amino acids: CALGEPVYSYVGDDTDKLIF. The CDR3 DNA is TGTGCTCTTGGGGAACCCGTTTACTCCTACGTGGGGGACGACACCGATAAACTCATCTTT.